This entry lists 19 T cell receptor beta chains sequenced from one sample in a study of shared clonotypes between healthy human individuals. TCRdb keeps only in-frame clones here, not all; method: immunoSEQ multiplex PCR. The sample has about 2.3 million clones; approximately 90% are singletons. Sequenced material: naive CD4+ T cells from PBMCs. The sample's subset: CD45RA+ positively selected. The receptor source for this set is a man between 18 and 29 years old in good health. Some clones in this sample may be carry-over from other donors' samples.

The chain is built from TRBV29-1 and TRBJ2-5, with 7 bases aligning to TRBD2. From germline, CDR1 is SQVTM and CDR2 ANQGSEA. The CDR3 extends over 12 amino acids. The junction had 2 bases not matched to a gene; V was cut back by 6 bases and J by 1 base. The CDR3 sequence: CSVRGTQETQYF. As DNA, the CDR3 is TGCAGCGTGCGGGGGACCCAAGAGACCCAGTACTTC.

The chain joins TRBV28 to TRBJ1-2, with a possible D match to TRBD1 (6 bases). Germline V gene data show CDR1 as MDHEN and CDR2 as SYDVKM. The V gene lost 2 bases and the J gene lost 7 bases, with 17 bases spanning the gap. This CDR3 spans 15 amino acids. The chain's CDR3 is CASSLDQGPISGYTF. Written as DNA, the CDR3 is TGTGCCAGCAGTTTAGATCAGGGGCCTATCAGTGGCTACACCTTC.

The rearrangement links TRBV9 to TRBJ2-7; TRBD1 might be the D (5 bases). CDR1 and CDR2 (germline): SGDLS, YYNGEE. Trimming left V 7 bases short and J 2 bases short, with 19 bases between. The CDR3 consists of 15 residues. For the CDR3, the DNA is TGTGCCAGCGGCCCCCTGGGGCGGATGACCTACGAGCAGTACTTC. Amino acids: CASGPLGRMTYEQYF.

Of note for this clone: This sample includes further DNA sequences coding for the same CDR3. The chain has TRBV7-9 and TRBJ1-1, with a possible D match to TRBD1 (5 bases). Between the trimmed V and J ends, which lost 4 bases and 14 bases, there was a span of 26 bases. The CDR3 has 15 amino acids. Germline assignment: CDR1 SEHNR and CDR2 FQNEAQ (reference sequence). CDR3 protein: CASSSQAGTVTGAFF. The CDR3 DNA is TGTGCCAGCAGCTCCCAAGCAGGAACAGTGACCGGGGCCTTCTTT.

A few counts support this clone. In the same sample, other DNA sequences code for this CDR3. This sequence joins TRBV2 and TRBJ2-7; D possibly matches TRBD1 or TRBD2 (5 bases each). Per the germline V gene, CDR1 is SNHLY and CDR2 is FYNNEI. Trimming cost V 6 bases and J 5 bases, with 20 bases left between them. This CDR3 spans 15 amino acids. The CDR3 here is CASSLRGPKGNEQYF. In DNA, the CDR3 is TGTGCCAGCAGCCTCCGGGGACCTAAAGGTAACGAGCAGTACTTC.

DNA of the CDR3: TGCGCCAGCAGCTTGCCTTCACCTACTCGCGTGGGGAGCTCCTACAATGAGCAGTTCTTC. Translating it yields CASSLPSPTRVGSSYNEQFF. The chain employs TRBV5-1 and TRBJ2-1, with a tentative D call TRBD2 (5 bases). The length of the CDR3 is 20 residues. The ends were cut back, 1 base at V and 0 bases at J, with 23 bases in the middle. CDR1 is SGHRS and CDR2 is YFSETQ in the germline V gene.

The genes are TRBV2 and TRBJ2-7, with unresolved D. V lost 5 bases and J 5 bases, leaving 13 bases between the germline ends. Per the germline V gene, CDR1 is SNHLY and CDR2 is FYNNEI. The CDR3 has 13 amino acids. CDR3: CASSPRTLDEQYF. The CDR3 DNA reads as TGTGCCAGCAGTCCTAGAACCCTCGACGAGCAGTACTTC.

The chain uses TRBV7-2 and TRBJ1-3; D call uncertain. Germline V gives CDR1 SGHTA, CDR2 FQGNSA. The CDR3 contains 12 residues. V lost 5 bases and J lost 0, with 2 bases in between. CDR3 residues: CASSVSGNTIYF. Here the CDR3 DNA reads TGTGCCAGCAGCGTCTCTGGAAACACCATATATTTT.

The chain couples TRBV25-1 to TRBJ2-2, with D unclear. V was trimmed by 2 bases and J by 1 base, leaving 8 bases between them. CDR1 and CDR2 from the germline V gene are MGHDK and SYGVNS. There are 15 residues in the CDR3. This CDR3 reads CASSETARNTGELFF. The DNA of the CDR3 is TGTGCCAGCAGTGAAACCGCGCGGAACACCGGGGAGCTGTTTTTT.

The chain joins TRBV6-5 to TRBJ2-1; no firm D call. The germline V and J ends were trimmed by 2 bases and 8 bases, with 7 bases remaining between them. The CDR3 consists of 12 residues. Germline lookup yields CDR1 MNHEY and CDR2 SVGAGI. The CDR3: CASSYSEDEQFF. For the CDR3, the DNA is TGTGCCAGCAGTTACAGTGAGGATGAGCAGTTCTTC.

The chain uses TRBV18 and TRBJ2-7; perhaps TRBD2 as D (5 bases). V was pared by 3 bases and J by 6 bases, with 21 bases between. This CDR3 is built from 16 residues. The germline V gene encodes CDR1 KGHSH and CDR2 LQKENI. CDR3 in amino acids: CASSPKLGVGGREQYF. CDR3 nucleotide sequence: TGTGCCAGCTCACCGAAACTAGGAGTGGGTGGTCGCGAGCAGTACTTC. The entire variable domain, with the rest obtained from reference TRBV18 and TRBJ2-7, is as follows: NAGVMQNPRHLVRRRGQEARLRCSPMKGHSHVYWYRQLPEEGLKFMVYLQKENIIDESGMPKERFSAEFPKEGPSILRIQQVVRGDSAAYFCASSPKLGVGGREQYFGPGTRLTVT.

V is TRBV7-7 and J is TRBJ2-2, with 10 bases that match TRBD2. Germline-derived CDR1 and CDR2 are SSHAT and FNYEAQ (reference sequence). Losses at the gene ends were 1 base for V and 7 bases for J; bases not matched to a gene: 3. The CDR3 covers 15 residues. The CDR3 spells CASSLVPSGSGELFF. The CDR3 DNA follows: TGTGCCAGCAGCTTAGTTCCTAGCGGGAGCGGGGAGCTGTTTTTT.

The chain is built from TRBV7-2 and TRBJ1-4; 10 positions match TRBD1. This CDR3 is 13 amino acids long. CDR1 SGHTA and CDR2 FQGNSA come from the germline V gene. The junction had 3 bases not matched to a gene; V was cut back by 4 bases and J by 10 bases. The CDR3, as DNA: TGTGCCAGCAGCTCGACAGGGGGCGGAAAACTGTTTTTT. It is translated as CASSSTGGGKLFF. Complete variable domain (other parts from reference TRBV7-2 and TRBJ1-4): GAGVSQSPSNKVTEKGKDVELRCDPISGHTALYWYRQSLGQGLEFLIYFQGNSAPDKSGLPSDRFSAERTGGSVSTLTIQRTQQEDSAVYLCASSSTGGGKLFFGSGTQLSVL.

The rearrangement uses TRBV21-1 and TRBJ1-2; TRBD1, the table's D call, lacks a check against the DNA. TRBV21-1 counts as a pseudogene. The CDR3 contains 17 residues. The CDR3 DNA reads TGTGCCAGCAGCAAATATTACAGGGGATCGACAAACTATGGCTACACCTTC. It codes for CASSKYYRGSTNYGYTF.

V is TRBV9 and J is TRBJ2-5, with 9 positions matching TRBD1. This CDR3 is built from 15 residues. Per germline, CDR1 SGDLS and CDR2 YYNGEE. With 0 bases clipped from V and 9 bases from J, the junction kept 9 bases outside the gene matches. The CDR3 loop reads CASSVEQGALGAQYF. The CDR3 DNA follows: TGTGCCAGCAGCGTAGAACAGGGGGCCTTGGGGGCCCAGTACTTC. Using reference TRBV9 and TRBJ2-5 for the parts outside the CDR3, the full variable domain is DSGVTQTPKHLITATGQRVTLRCSPRSGDLSVYWYQQSLDQGLQFLIQYYNGEERAKGNILERFSAQQFPDLHSELNLSSLELGDSALYFCASSVEQGALGAQYFGPGTRLLVL.

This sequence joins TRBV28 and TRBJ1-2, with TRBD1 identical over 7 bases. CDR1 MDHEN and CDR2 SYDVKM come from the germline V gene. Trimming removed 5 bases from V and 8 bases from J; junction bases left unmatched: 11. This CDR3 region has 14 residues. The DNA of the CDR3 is TGTGCCAGCAGTGCCCCCGACAGGGTGTTAGGCTACACCTTC. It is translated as CASSAPDRVLGYTF.

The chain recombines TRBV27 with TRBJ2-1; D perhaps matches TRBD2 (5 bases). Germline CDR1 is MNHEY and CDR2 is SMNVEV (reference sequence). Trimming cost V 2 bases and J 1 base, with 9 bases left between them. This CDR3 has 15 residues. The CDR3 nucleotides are TGTGCCAGCAGTTTAGGTAGCGCGTCCTACAATGAGCAGTTCTTC. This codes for CASSLGSASYNEQFF.

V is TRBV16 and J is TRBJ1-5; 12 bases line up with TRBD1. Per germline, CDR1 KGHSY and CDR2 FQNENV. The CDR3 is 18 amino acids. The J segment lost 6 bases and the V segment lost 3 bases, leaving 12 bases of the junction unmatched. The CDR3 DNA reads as TGTGCCAGCAGCCATGGCAGGGGACAGGGGGCGTCGGGTCAGCCCCAGCATTTT. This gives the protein CASSHGRGQGASGQPQHF.

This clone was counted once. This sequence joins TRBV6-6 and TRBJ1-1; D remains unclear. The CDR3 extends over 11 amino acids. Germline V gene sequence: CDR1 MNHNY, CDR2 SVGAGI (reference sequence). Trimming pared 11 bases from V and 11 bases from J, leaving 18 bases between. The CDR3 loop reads CASGELSTAFF. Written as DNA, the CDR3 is TGTGCCTCAGGAGAGCTCTCAACGGCTTTCTTT.